This TCR beta chain was captured by sequencing in a study of T cell changes during pregnancy in multiple sclerosis. Produced via immunoSEQ multiplex PCR; TCRdb's table is partial and in-frame only. This table holds 79,000 or so clones, under 95% found once. J gave up 7 bases and V 4 bases, and 12 bases lay outside the gene matches. Germline V gene data show CDR1 as MNHEY and CDR2 as SVGAGI. The CDR3 spans 15 residues. The TCR was taken from a female donor in good health, enrolled as a control in a pregnancy study. The genes are TRBV6-5 and TRBJ1-1; TRBD1 aligns across 7 bases. The sequences come from peripheral blood, collected in the first trimester of pregnancy. The CDR3 bases are TGTGCCAGCAGTTCCGCCGGAGGGGGCGAAAATGAAGCTTTCTTT. It encodes CASSSAGGGENEAFF.